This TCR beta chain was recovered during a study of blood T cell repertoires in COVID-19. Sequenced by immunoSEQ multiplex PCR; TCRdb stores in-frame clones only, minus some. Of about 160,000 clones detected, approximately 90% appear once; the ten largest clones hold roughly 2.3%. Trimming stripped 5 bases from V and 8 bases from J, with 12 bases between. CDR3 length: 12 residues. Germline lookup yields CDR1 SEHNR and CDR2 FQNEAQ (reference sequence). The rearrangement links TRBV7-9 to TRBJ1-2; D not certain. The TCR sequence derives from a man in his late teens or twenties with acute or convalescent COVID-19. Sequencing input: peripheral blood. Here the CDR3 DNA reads TGTGCCAGCAGCCGGTCCGTGAGGGGCTACACCTTC. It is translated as CASSRSVRGYTF. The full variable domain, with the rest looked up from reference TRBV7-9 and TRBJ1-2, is DTGVSQNPRHKITKRGQNVTFRCDPISEHNRLYWYRQTLGQGPEFLTYFQNEAQLEKSRLLSDRFSAERPKGSFSTLEIQRTEQGDSAMYLCASSRSVRGYTFGSGTRLTVV.